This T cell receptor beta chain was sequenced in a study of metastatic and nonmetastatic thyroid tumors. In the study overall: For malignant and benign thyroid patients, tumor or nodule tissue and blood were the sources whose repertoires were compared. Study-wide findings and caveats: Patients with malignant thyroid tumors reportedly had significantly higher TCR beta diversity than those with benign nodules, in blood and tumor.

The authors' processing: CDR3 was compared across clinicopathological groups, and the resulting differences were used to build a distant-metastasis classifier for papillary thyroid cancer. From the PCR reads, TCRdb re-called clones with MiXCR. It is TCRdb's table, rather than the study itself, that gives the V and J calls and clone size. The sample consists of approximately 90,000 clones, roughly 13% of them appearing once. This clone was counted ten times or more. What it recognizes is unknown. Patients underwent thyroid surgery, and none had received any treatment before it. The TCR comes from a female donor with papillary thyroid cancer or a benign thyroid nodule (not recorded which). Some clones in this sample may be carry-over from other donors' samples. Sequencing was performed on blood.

The DNA for the CDR3 is TGTGCCAGCTCACCAGGGGCTCTGCGTTCGCAGTATTTT. Translation gives CASSPGALRSQYF. The chain links TRBV18 to TRBJ2-3; D is perhaps TRBD1 (5 bases). The length of the CDR3 is 13 residues. Between the trimmed V and J ends, which lost 2 bases and 10 bases, there was a span of 13 bases. Germline CDR1 is KGHSH and CDR2 is LQKENI.